This TCR beta chain appears in the sequencing data of a study of T-cell memory formation after mild COVID-19. Germline CDR1 reads SGDLS; CDR2 reads YYNGEE. The CDR3 consists of 13 residues. Trimming took off 3 bases at V and 11 bases at J, with 17 bases between the two ends. Findings and limits, study-wide: Among CD4+ contracting clones, most were CM and EM, and CD8+ ones EMRA.

In regard to this clonotype: Its antigen is currently unknown.

TCRdb used MiXCR to reprocess the 5' RACE reads, holding one entry per CDR3 protein. This sample has about 470,000 distinct CDR3 sequences, with 20% to 25% found just once. The chain recombines TRBV9 with TRBJ1-1; a possible D gene is TRBD1 (5 bases). The sequence derives from an adult woman who had mild COVID-19 (a few samples of this study predate the infection). Cell type and time point are not known. Material: PBMCs or a T cell subset sorted from them (not recorded which). The CDR3 reads CASSGGRGWTAFF. CDR3 sequence (DNA): TGTGCCAGCAGCGGGGGGAGGGGCTGGACGGCTTTCTTT.